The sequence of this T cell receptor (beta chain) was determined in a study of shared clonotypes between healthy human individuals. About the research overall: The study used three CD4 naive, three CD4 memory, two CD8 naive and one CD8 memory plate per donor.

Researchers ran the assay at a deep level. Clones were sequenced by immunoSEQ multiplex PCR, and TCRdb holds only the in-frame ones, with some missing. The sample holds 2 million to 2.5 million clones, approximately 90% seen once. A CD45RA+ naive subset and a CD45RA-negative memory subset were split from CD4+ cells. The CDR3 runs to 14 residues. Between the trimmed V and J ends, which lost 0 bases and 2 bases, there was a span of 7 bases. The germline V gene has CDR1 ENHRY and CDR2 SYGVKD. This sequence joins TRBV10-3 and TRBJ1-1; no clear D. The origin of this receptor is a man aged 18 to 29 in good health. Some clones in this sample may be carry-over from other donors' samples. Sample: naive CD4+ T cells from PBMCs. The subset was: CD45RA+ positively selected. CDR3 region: CAISESGVNTEAFF. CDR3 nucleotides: TGTGCCATCAGTGAGTCCGGGGTCAACACTGAAGCTTTCTTT.